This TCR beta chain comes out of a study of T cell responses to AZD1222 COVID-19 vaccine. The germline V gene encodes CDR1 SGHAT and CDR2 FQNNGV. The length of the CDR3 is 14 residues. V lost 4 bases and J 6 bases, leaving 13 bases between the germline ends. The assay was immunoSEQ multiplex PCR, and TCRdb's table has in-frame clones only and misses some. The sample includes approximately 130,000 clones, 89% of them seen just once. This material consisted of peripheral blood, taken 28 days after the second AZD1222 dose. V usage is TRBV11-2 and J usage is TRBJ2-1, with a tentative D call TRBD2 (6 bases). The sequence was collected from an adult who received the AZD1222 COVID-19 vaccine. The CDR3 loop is CASSSRERANEQFF. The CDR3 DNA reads TGTGCCAGCAGCTCCCGCGAGCGGGCCAATGAGCAGTTCTTC.